Following are 16 T cell receptor beta chains from one sample sequenced in a study of siplizumab effects on memory and regulatory T cells. Libraries were prepared by immunoSEQ multiplex PCR; TCRdb keeps only in-frame clonotypes and omits some of them. The table records 10,000 or so clones, 43% of them present only once. The mixed lymphocyte reaction cells underwent coculture at 37°C for around six days. These receptors have no known antigen. The sequencing sample was made of CFSE-low (dividing) CD8+ T cells sorted from an allogeneic mixed lymphocyte reaction. The source of these receptors is a human donor in good health; the cells came from an allogeneic mixed lymphocyte reaction.

The V gene is TRBV7-5, the J gene TRBJ2-1; TRBD1 reflects the table's D call only, with no check against the DNA. TRBV7-5 is tagged as a pseudogene. The CDR3 has 18 amino acids. The CDR3 DNA reads as TGTGTCAGAAGCCTAAGGGGCACGGGCCCCTACTCCTACAATGAGCAGTTCTTC. This encodes CVRSLRGTGPYSYNEQFF.

This clone counts as medium-sized. This chain links TRBV9 with TRBJ2-7, with a weak D call TRBD2 (6 bases). The length of the CDR3 is 14 residues. V lost 0 bases, J lost 3 bases, and 10 bases lay in between. The germline gives CDR1 SGDLS, CDR2 YYNGEE. CDR3 bases: TGTGCCAGCAGCGTAGAATCGGGGGTCTACGAGCAGTACTTC. It yields the protein CASSVESGVYEQYF.

This clone showed up just a few times. V is TRBV10-3 and J is TRBJ1-2, with no clear D. CDR3 length: 14 residues. V lost 0 bases, J lost 2 bases, and 7 bases lay in between. CDR1 ENHRY and CDR2 SYGVKD come from the germline V gene. The CDR3 region has the DNA TGTGCCATCAGTGAGTCCGCCAGGAACTATGGCTACACCTTC. Encoded protein: CAISESARNYGYTF.

This clone was seen more than once but under ten times. The J gene is TRBJ2-3, the V gene TRBV7-3; TRBD1 matches at 10 bases. V was pared by 4 bases and J by 4 bases, with 2 bases of the junction left unmatched. Germline V lookup: CDR1 SGHTA, CDR2 FQGTGA. This CDR3 has 14 residues. CDR3 protein: CASSSTGGSDTQYF. The DNA for the CDR3 is TGTGCCAGCAGCTCGACAGGGGGCTCAGATACGCAGTATTTT.

This chain connects TRBV5-6 to TRBJ2-4; 7 bases line up with TRBD2. CDR3 length: 14 amino acids. The V segment lost 0 bases and the J segment 8 bases; nucleotides outside the gene matches: 5. Germline CDR1 SGHDT, CDR2 YYEEEE. The CDR3 DNA is TGTGCCAGCAGCTTGGTGGCTAGCGGTGACATTCAGTACTTC. It translates to CASSLVASGDIQYF.

Relative to its sample, this clone is medium-sized. V usage is TRBV7-9 and J usage is TRBJ1-1; 8 bases match TRBD1. The V and J ends lost 1 base and 1 base, in that order; junction bases with no gene match: 8. CDR3 length equals 17 residues. Germline-derived CDR1 and CDR2 are SEHNR and FQNEAQ (reference sequence). CDR3: CASSLGWDRSENTEAFF. CDR3 sequence (DNA): TGTGCCAGCAGCTTAGGGTGGGACAGGTCGGAGAACACTGAAGCTTTCTTT.

This clone was counted many times. The chain uses TRBV28 and TRBJ2-1; D is unclear. In germline, CDR1 is MDHEN, CDR2 SYDVKM. The V gene lost 3 bases and the J gene lost 9 bases, with 6 bases spanning the gap. This CDR3 spans 11 amino acids. CDR3 DNA: TGTGCCAGCAGTTTTTCTGTTGAGCAGTTCTTC. Encoded protein: CASSFSVEQFF.

This chain uses TRBV10-2 with TRBJ2-1, with D uncertain. The CDR3 has 11 amino acids. CDR1 and CDR2 from the germline V gene are WSHSY and SAAADI. The germline V and J ends were trimmed by 4 bases and 4 bases, with 2 bases remaining between them. This CDR3 reads CASSGYNEQFF. CDR3 nucleotides: TGCGCCAGCAGTGGATACAATGAGCAGTTCTTC.

This clone is deemed medium-sized. The chain couples TRBV4-1 to TRBJ1-4; TRBD1 aligns across 7 bases. The CDR3 is 14 amino acids. The trim removed 5 bases at V and 3 bases at J, leaving 3 bases unmatched. CDR1 and CDR2 (germline): MGHRA, YSYEKL. CDR3 protein: CASSYDRANEKLFF. The CDR3 DNA reads TGCGCCAGCAGCTACGACAGGGCTAATGAAAAACTGTTTTTT.

The chain employs TRBV19 and TRBJ2-7, with TRBD1 identical over 9 bases. Germline V gene lookup returns CDR1 LNHDA and CDR2 SQIVND (reference sequence). V was clipped by 8 bases and J by 4 bases; unmatched bases: 9. The CDR3 runs 14 residues. The CDR3 spells CASAAGGTGYEQYF. The CDR3 nucleotides read TGTGCCAGTGCGGCGGGCGGGACAGGGTACGAGCAGTACTTC.

This clone is classed as medium-sized (0.01 to 0.1%). The CDR3 here is CASSVERFSGNTIYF. The CDR3 DNA reads TGTGCCAGCAGCGTAGAGCGGTTCTCCGGAAACACCATATATTTT. This chain uses TRBV9 with TRBJ1-3; no definite D call. Germline V gene sequence: CDR1 SGDLS, CDR2 YYNGEE. The CDR3 is 15 amino acids. Trimming stripped 0 bases from V and 4 bases from J, with 11 bases between.

This clone occurred a few times. This sequence joins TRBV4-2 and TRBJ2-1; D not resolved. CDR1 and CDR2 (germline): LGHNA, YNFKEQ. V gave up 0 bases and J gave up 8 bases, with 11 bases separating them. The CDR3 runs 14 residues. CDR3 nucleotide sequence: TGTGCCAGCAGCCAAGATAACTCTGCGGATGAGCAGTTCTTC. Translating gives CASSQDNSADEQFF.

The rearrangement joins TRBV28 to TRBJ2-7, with 7 bases that match TRBD2. The CDR3 is made up of 15 amino acids. In germline, CDR1 is MDHEN, CDR2 SYDVKM. J lost 1 base, V lost 6 bases, and 9 bases had no gene match. CDR3 nucleotides: TGTGCCAGCAGCCAAACGGGGGGATGGTCCTACGAGCAGTACTTC. Amino acids: CASSQTGGWSYEQYF.

V gene TRBV6-5 combines with J gene TRBJ2-7; D ambiguous. This CDR3 contains 13 residues. The germline V gene encodes CDR1 MNHEY and CDR2 SVGAGI. Trimming took 4 bases from V and 2 from J, leaving 9 bases between them. CDR3 protein: CASSSGSTYEQYF. The CDR3, as DNA: TGTGCCAGCAGTTCTGGTAGCACCTACGAGCAGTACTTC.

As for this clone: One base separates it from a far larger clone, so it is likely a read error. This chain links TRBV6-1 with TRBJ2-5; the match to TRBD2 covers 13 bases. Germline V lookup: CDR1 MNHNS, CDR2 SASEGT. This CDR3 region has 15 residues. Trimming removed 6 bases from V and 1 base from J; junction bases left unmatched: 2. CDR3 loop: CASRGLAGVQETQYF. For the CDR3, the DNA is TGTGCCAGCAGAGGACTAGCGGGGGTCCAAGAGACCCAGTACTTC.

Sample share makes this clone medium-sized. The chain employs TRBV6-5 and TRBJ2-7; D possibly uses TRBD1 or TRBD2 (5 bases each). The CDR3 contains 14 residues. Germline CDR1 MNHEY, CDR2 SVGAGI. Between the trimmed V and J ends, which lost 2 bases and 3 bases, there was a span of 11 bases. As DNA, the CDR3 is TGTGCCAGCAGTTACGGGGGATCGGGCTACGAGCAGTACTTC. This translates into CASSYGGSGYEQYF.